Listed below are T cell receptor beta chains from one sample, sequenced in a study of blood T cell repertoires in COVID-19. The repertoire was sequenced with immunoSEQ multiplex PCR; TCRdb's copy has only in-frame clones and lacks some. The table records 260,000 or so clones, around 86% of them present only once. The sequenced sample was PBMCs or T cells enriched from blood (not recorded which). These receptors all come from a young man who had recovered from COVID-19. Each CDR3 is given with its conserved first and last residue. The D gene is left open where the match is weak. Rows may omit the clone size; those that give it use once, few, many or a size class.

clone_size: -; d_call: -; v_call: TRBV21-1; j_call: TRBJ1-2; cdr3_aa: CASSKGNGDRVPYTF; cdr3_nt: TGTGCCAGCAGCAAAGGGAACGGGGACAGGGTGCCCTACACCTTC
clone_size: -; d_call: TRBD2; v_call: TRBV19; j_call: TRBJ2-7; cdr3_aa: CASTEKTSGTYEQYF; cdr3_nt: TGTGCCAGTACCGAAAAGACTAGCGGGACCTACGAGCAGTACTTC
clone_size: -; d_call: TRBD2; v_call: TRBV7-2; j_call: TRBJ2-5; cdr3_aa: CASSPTSSSGRQETQYF; cdr3_nt: TGTGCCAGCAGCCCCACCTCATCTAGCGGGCGACAAGAGACCCAGTACTTC
clone_size: -; d_call: -; v_call: TRBV29-1; j_call: TRBJ1-2; cdr3_aa: CSVEDWRGLGYGYTF; cdr3_nt: TGCAGCGTTGAAGATTGGCGAGGGCTGGGGTATGGCTACACCTTC
clone_size: -; d_call: TRBD1; v_call: TRBV11-3; j_call: TRBJ1-4; cdr3_aa: CASSTRTGMREKLFF; cdr3_nt: TGTGCCAGCAGCACGCGGACAGGGATGCGGGAAAAACTGTTTTTT
clone_size: -; d_call: TRBD2; v_call: TRBV10-3; j_call: TRBJ2-1; cdr3_aa: CAISESAGRGGNEQFF; cdr3_nt: TGTGCCATCAGTGAGTCGGCAGGGAGGGGAGGTAATGAGCAGTTCTTC
clone_size: -; d_call: TRBD2; v_call: TRBV7-9; j_call: TRBJ2-7; cdr3_aa: CASQRGVYEQYF; cdr3_nt: TGTGCCAGCCAACGGGGGGTCTACGAGCAGTACTTC
clone_size: -; d_call: TRBD1; v_call: TRBV28; j_call: TRBJ1-4; cdr3_aa: CASSDRDRVREKLFF; cdr3_nt: TGTGCCAGCAGTGACCGGGACAGGGTACGCGAAAAACTGTTTTTT
clone_size: -; d_call: -; v_call: TRBV6-4; j_call: TRBJ1-2; cdr3_aa: CATGGGYTF; cdr3_nt: TGTGCCACGGGGGGTGGCTACACCTTC
clone_size: once; d_call: TRBD1; v_call: TRBV30; j_call: TRBJ2-7; cdr3_aa: CAWSAGGWEQYF; cdr3_nt: TGTGCCTGGAGTGCAGGGGGCTGGGAGCAGTACTTC
clone_size: few; d_call: -; v_call: TRBV27; j_call: TRBJ1-4; cdr3_aa: CASKASGFGEKLFF; cdr3_nt: TGTGCCAGCAAAGCGTCGGGGTTTGGAGAAAAACTGTTTTTT
clone_size: -; d_call: TRBD1; v_call: TRBV6-5; j_call: TRBJ2-1; cdr3_aa: CASRTESGGTFEQFF; cdr3_nt: TGTGCCAGCAGGACGGAGTCAGGGGGAACGTTTGAGCAGTTCTTC
clone_size: -; d_call: TRBD1; v_call: TRBV6-5; j_call: TRBJ1-6; cdr3_aa: CATPTGTNSPLHF; cdr3_nt: TGTGCCACCCCGACAGGGACAAATTCACCCCTCCACTTT
clone_size: -; d_call: TRBD2; v_call: TRBV5-1; j_call: TRBJ2-1; cdr3_aa: CASSSGLAGAYNEQFF; cdr3_nt: TGCGCCAGCAGCTCCGGACTAGCGGGGGCCTACAATGAGCAGTTCTTC
clone_size: -; d_call: -; v_call: TRBV6-5; j_call: TRBJ2-7; cdr3_aa: CASRPGQDYEQYF; cdr3_nt: TGTGCCAGCAGGCCGGGACAAGACTACGAGCAGTACTTC
clone_size: -; d_call: TRBD2; v_call: TRBV30; j_call: TRBJ2-7; cdr3_aa: CAWSVPGGGYEQYF; cdr3_nt: TGTGCCTGGAGTGTACCGGGGGGGGGATACGAGCAGTACTTC
clone_size: once; d_call: -; v_call: TRBV15; j_call: TRBJ2-1; cdr3_aa: CATSTRGGVSYNEQFF; cdr3_nt: TGTGCCACCTCGACCCGTGGCGGAGTTTCCTACAATGAGCAGTTCTTC
clone_size: -; d_call: -; v_call: TRBV19; j_call: TRBJ1-1; cdr3_aa: CASSIGAGFTEAFF; cdr3_nt: TGTGCCAGTAGTATAGGTGCGGGATTCACTGAAGCTTTCTTT
clone_size: -; d_call: -; v_call: TRBV7-8; j_call: TRBJ2-1; cdr3_aa: CASSFSVLFDEQFF; cdr3_nt: TGTGCCAGCAGCTTTAGCGTTCTTTTCGATGAGCAGTTCTTC
clone_size: -; d_call: TRBD1; v_call: TRBV19; j_call: TRBJ1-2; cdr3_aa: CASTGTGGLGYGYTF; cdr3_nt: TGTGCCAGTACCGGGACAGGGGGCTTAGGGTATGGCTACACCTTC
clone_size: -; d_call: TRBD1; v_call: TRBV6-2/TRBV6-3; j_call: TRBJ2-1; cdr3_aa: CASSDPGQKDEQFF; cdr3_nt: TGTGCCAGCAGTGACCCGGGACAGAAGGATGAGCAGTTCTTC
clone_size: -; d_call: -; v_call: TRBV5-1; j_call: TRBJ2-7; cdr3_aa: CASSRNRDPSYGEQYF; cdr3_nt: TGCGCCAGCAGTAGGAACAGGGATCCCTCTTACGGCGAGCAGTACTTC
clone_size: -; d_call: -; v_call: TRBV3-1/TRBV3-2; j_call: TRBJ2-5; cdr3_aa: CASSQREETQYF; cdr3_nt: TGTGCCAGCAGCCAACGGGAAGAGACCCAGTACTTC
clone_size: -; d_call: -; v_call: TRBV4-1; j_call: TRBJ2-1; cdr3_aa: CASSQEISSVNEQFF; cdr3_nt: TGCGCCAGCAGCCAAGAAATTAGTAGCGTCAATGAGCAGTTCTTC
clone_size: -; d_call: -; v_call: TRBV6-4; j_call: TRBJ2-1; cdr3_aa: CASSELGGTYNEQFF; cdr3_nt: TGTGCCAGCAGTGAGCTCGGGGGAACCTACAATGAGCAGTTCTTC
clone_size: many; d_call: -; v_call: TRBV5-1; j_call: TRBJ1-6; cdr3_aa: CASSQDSELPYNSPLHF; cdr3_nt: TGCGCCAGCAGCCAAGACTCGGAGCTCCCCTATAATTCACCCCTCCACTTT
clone_size: -; d_call: -; v_call: TRBV27; j_call: TRBJ1-5; cdr3_aa: CASSSDSSNQPQHF; cdr3_nt: TGTGCCAGCAGTTCGGACAGTAGCAATCAGCCCCAGCATTTT
clone_size: -; d_call: -; v_call: TRBV9; j_call: TRBJ1-3; cdr3_aa: CASSAGDSGNTIYF; cdr3_nt: TGTGCCAGCAGCGCAGGGGACTCTGGAAACACCATATATTTT
clone_size: -; d_call: -; v_call: TRBV6-5; j_call: TRBJ2-7; cdr3_aa: CASSPTVSPLYEQYF; cdr3_nt: TGTGCCAGCAGCCCGACAGTTTCCCCCCTTTACGAGCAGTACTTC
clone_size: -; d_call: -; v_call: TRBV4-2; j_call: TRBJ1-6; cdr3_aa: CASSQDRLRRGSPLHF; cdr3_nt: TGTGCCAGCAGCCAAGATAGGCTCCGACGAGGTTCACCCCTCCACTTT
clone_size: -; d_call: TRBD1; v_call: TRBV6-5; j_call: TRBJ1-2; cdr3_aa: CASSRTGPYGYTF; cdr3_nt: TGTGCCAGCAGCCGGACAGGACCATATGGCTACACCTTC
clone_size: -; d_call: TRBD1; v_call: TRBV30; j_call: TRBJ2-5; cdr3_aa: CAWSERGRGETQYF; cdr3_nt: TGTGCCTGGAGTGAAAGGGGGCGCGGCGAGACCCAGTACTTC
clone_size: -; d_call: -; v_call: TRBV30; j_call: TRBJ2-7; cdr3_aa: CAYSRGSPYEQYF; cdr3_nt: TGTGCCTACTCCCGGGGGTCTCCCTACGAGCAGTACTTC
clone_size: -; d_call: -; v_call: TRBV28; j_call: TRBJ1-2; cdr3_aa: CASSLPLNGYTF; cdr3_nt: TGTGCCAGCAGTTTACCACTGAATGGCTACACCTTC
clone_size: -; d_call: -; v_call: TRBV27; j_call: TRBJ2-3; cdr3_aa: CASSSQGFGDTQYF; cdr3_nt: TGTGCCAGCAGCTCCCAGGGGTTCGGAGATACGCAGTATTTT
clone_size: -; d_call: -; v_call: TRBV9; j_call: TRBJ2-1; cdr3_aa: CASRQDYNEQFF; cdr3_nt: TGTGCCAGCAGACAGGACTACAATGAGCAGTTCTTC
clone_size: -; d_call: TRBD2; v_call: TRBV4-1; j_call: TRBJ2-3; cdr3_aa: CASSQDRVAGFTDTQYF; cdr3_nt: TGCGCCAGCAGCCAAGATAGGGTAGCGGGATTCACAGATACGCAGTATTTT
clone_size: -; d_call: TRBD1; v_call: TRBV5-1; j_call: TRBJ2-7; cdr3_aa: CASSQYGQGASEQYF; cdr3_nt: TGCGCCAGCAGCCAATACGGACAGGGGGCTTCGGAGCAGTACTTC
clone_size: many; d_call: -; v_call: TRBV6-5; j_call: TRBJ1-6; cdr3_aa: CASSPDRNNSPLHF; cdr3_nt: TGTGCCAGCAGTCCGGACAGAAACAATTCACCCCTCCACTTT
clone_size: -; d_call: -; v_call: TRBV7-2; j_call: TRBJ2-7; cdr3_aa: CASSPRRGSGYEQYF; cdr3_nt: TGTGCCAGCAGCCCAAGACGGGGTTCGGGGTACGAGCAGTACTTC
clone_size: -; d_call: -; v_call: TRBV15; j_call: TRBJ2-7; cdr3_aa: CATSREAGTYEQYF; cdr3_nt: TGTGCCACCAGCAGAGAGGCAGGGACCTACGAGCAGTACTTC
clone_size: few; d_call: TRBD2; v_call: TRBV4-2; j_call: TRBJ2-1; cdr3_aa: CASSQEPGLASNEQFF; cdr3_nt: TGTGCCAGCAGCCAAGAACCAGGACTAGCGAGTAATGAGCAGTTCTTC
clone_size: -; d_call: -; v_call: TRBV2; j_call: TRBJ2-3; cdr3_aa: CASALAGVTDTQYF; cdr3_nt: TGTGCCAGCGCGTTAGCTGGAGTCACAGATACGCAGTATTTT
clone_size: -; d_call: TRBD2; v_call: TRBV4-1; j_call: TRBJ2-1; cdr3_aa: CASSQDQTGTSGRAGDNEQFF; cdr3_nt: TGCGCCAGCAGCCAAGATCAAACCGGGACTAGCGGGAGGGCCGGTGACAATGAGCAGTTCTTC
clone_size: -; d_call: TRBD1; v_call: TRBV7-8; j_call: TRBJ2-7; cdr3_aa: CASSLVGQGYEQYF; cdr3_nt: TGTGCCAGCAGCTTAGTGGGACAGGGCTACGAGCAGTACTTC
clone_size: -; d_call: TRBD1; v_call: TRBV7-9; j_call: TRBJ1-2; cdr3_aa: CASSKGTDPGYTF; cdr3_nt: TGTGCCAGCAGCAAAGGGACAGACCCCGGCTACACCTTC
clone_size: -; d_call: TRBD1; v_call: TRBV7-2; j_call: TRBJ1-2; cdr3_aa: CASSFDRGLGYTF; cdr3_nt: TGTGCCAGCAGCTTCGACAGGGGGCTGGGCTACACCTTC
clone_size: -; d_call: TRBD2; v_call: TRBV10-1; j_call: TRBJ2-5; cdr3_aa: CASGEGRAGKFQETQYF; cdr3_nt: TGCGCCAGCGGGGAGGGAAGAGCGGGTAAATTCCAAGAGACCCAGTACTTC
clone_size: -; d_call: -; v_call: TRBV11-2; j_call: TRBJ1-6; cdr3_aa: CASSSLTDQLDNSPLHF; cdr3_nt: TGTGCCAGCAGCTCCTTGACAGACCAGTTAGATAATTCACCCCTCCACTTT
clone_size: -; d_call: -; v_call: TRBV30; j_call: TRBJ1-4; cdr3_aa: CAWSASWEKLFF; cdr3_nt: TGTGCCTGGAGCGCGTCTTGGGAAAAACTGTTTTTT
clone_size: -; d_call: -; v_call: TRBV9; j_call: TRBJ1-1; cdr3_aa: CASSGKGWGTEAFF; cdr3_nt: TGTGCCAGCAGCGGGAAGGGGTGGGGCACTGAAGCTTTCTTT
clone_size: -; d_call: -; v_call: TRBV12-3/TRBV12-4; j_call: TRBJ1-2; cdr3_aa: CASSSGGRGYTF; cdr3_nt: TGTGCCAGCAGTTCGGGGGGACGAGGCTACACCTTC
clone_size: -; d_call: TRBD1; v_call: TRBV3-1/TRBV3-2; j_call: TRBJ1-1; cdr3_aa: CASSRDRSMNTEAFF; cdr3_nt: TGTGCCAGCAGCCGGGACAGGAGCATGAACACTGAAGCTTTCTTT
clone_size: -; d_call: -; v_call: TRBV29-1; j_call: TRBJ2-7; cdr3_aa: CSVGGIPGQGLRPYEQYF; cdr3_nt: TGCAGCGTAGGGGGAATCCCGGGACAAGGACTTAGACCCTACGAGCAGTACTTC
clone_size: few; d_call: TRBD1; v_call: TRBV7-9; j_call: TRBJ2-5; cdr3_aa: CASSPGQGRETQYF; cdr3_nt: TGTGCCAGCAGCCCTGGACAGGGCCGGGAGACCCAGTACTTC